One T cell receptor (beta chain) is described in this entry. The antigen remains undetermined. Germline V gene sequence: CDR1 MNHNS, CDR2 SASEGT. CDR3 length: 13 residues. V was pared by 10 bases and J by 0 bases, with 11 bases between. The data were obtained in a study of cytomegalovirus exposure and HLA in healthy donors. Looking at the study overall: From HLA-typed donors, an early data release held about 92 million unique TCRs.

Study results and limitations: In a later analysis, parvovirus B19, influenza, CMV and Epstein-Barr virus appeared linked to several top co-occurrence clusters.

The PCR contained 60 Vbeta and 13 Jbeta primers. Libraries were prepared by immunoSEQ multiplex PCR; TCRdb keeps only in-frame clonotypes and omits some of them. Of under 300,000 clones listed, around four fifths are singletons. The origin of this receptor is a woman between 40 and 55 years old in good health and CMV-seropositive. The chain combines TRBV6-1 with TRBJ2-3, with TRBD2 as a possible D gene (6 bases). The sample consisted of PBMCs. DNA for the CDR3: TGTGCCACCCACACTAGCAGCACAGATACGCAGTATTTT. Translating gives CATHTSSTDTQYF.